This record concerns one T cell receptor (beta chain) sequence. What antigen it recognizes has not been identified. Base qualities are missing; no much larger clone stands one base away. The cohort consisted of 666 healthy bone marrow donors. Cohort members were all nominally healthy when sampled, although unrecorded immune exposures were likely present. The donor was CMV seronegative and belonged to the group of several hundred seronegative cohort members. Every donor gave a peripheral blood sample, and the peripheral blood mononuclear cells from that sample were used for TCR beta sequencing. The Qiagen DNeasy Blood Extraction Kit was used to extract genomic DNA from the blood cell samples. The entry originates in a study of cytomegalovirus exposure and HLA in healthy donors (dated by TCRdb to about 2017). With regard to the full study: In an earlier analysis of some 550 of the donors, 276 Gb of sequence data and 100 million or so unique TCR beta sequences from 150 million to 200 million T cells were reported. An early release covering roughly 640 HLA-typed donors comprised approximately 300 gigabases of sequencing data and 65 million to 100 million unique TCR sequences. The genetic ancestry cluster associated with self-reported Caucasian donors included about 84% of the roughly 390 genotyped donors. The study aimed to test whether signatures of past pathogen exposure could be identified by cataloging public T cell receptors. The T cell repertoires of 550 to 850 subjects were profiled by immunosequencing and related to cytomegalovirus serostatus. In addition to the first cohort of 666 subjects, a separate validation cohort of 130 or so different subjects was used. To predict cytomegalovirus infection status, the study combined high-throughput TCR immunosequencing, statistical association of individual TCRs with disease status, and machine learning. To study patterns of TCR occurrence, a later analysis re-analyzed previously published TCR beta repertoires from 500 to 850 donors and added high-resolution HLA genotyping. Rather than using new phenotypic data, the later analysis identified candidate immune exposures from TCR beta sequences and from how often those sequences occurred across donors. An earlier analysis of roughly 580 of the donors used high-throughput TCR beta sequencing to judge whether each TCR beta V gene segment behaved as functional or pseudogenic. Donor age, sex, ethnicity and CMV serostatus were compiled alongside the repertoire data. A later genetic analysis took genome-wide SNP genotypes for 398 of the 666 donors and used that subset as a discovery cohort. Every discovery cohort repertoire had been produced on one sequencing platform. HLA typing included class I and class II loci at four-digit resolution. The number of donors typed differed by locus, with about 629-630 for A, B, C, DRB1 and DQB1, 522 for DQA1, about 610 for DPA1, and 450 to 480 for DPB1. Roughly five DR-DQ haplotypes were treated as single units for association and clustering because of strong linkage in the cohort. On average, roughly 240,000 unique TCR beta nucleotide sequences were sequenced per donor among 398 genotyped donors of the cohort, with roughly 18% of those sequences being non-productive. Broader findings and caveats from the paper: Immune exposure information for the cohort was limited to CMV serostatus. V-gene and J-gene trimming of TCR beta chains was associated with a missense DCLRE1C variant in a later genetic analysis, and the association was replicated in an independent cohort. The sequencing pipeline was judged likely to have produced a cluster of highly shared sequence variants as a technical artifact. Some IMGT-functional V segments, including TRBV6-2 and TRBV6-3, could not be distinguished by the 87-base-pair reads and were therefore excluded. A few of the identified cytomegalovirus-associated TCR beta chains were confirmed in vitro to be specific for cytomegalovirus antigens. A later genetic analysis reported fewer N-insertions in productive TCRs among donors in an Asian-associated ancestry cluster than the roughly 700-donor mean. In an earlier analysis of 500 to 650 of the donors, most TCR beta V segments appeared in productive rearrangements about 87% or about 30% of the time, broadly matching IMGT annotations. At a false discovery rate of 0.05, a later analysis linked 15,000 to 20,000 TCR beta sequences to specific HLA alleles. Correlated functional status among segregating V segments might reflect linkage disequilibrium, but an unknown experimental factor could not be ruled out. In a later analysis, TCR association rates were found to vary across HLA loci, with the most associated TCRs seen for DRB1 alleles and the fewest for HLA-C alleles. Sequencing depth was assumed to be roughly uniform across donors in the presence/absence analyses, though that assumption may not hold. A further reported finding was that TCR beta sequences accurately predicted the HLA-A and HLA-B alleles for most subjects in the first cohort. In a later analysis, HLA-associated TCR beta chains showed more clonal expansion and lower generation probabilities than non-associated chains that were equally common. Across donors, most TCR sequences were observed very rarely, whereas some public TCRs were present in many individuals. The study listed 150 to 200 TCR beta chains as associated with cytomegalovirus. Because HLA typing was unavailable for some donors at each locus, only the typed subset was used in association tests. According to the authors, the approach could potentially be generalized to other disease states and immunological phenotypes. Assigning TCR associations to individual alleles was difficult when HLA alleles, especially DR and DQ, strongly co-occurred. Cytomegalovirus status was reported to be diagnosed by the classifier with high specificity and sensitivity in both the original and validation cohorts. Because counts were too low, seventeen rarely observed V segments, including chromosome 9 orphons, were left out of the earlier analysis of 587 of the donors. This cohort had only TCR beta chains sequenced, and the lack of alpha or paired-chain data limited which features could be detected. In a later analysis, most CMV-associated TCR beta chains were found to appear HLA-restricted, with HLA associations seemingly driven largely by CMV exposure. According to a later analysis, parvovirus B19, influenza, CMV and Epstein-Barr virus appeared linked to several top co-occurrence clusters.

Receptor libraries were prepared by the immunoSEQ multiplex PCR assay. For the multiplex PCR, a mixture combining 60 forward primers for TCR Vbeta segments and 13 reverse primers for TCR Jbeta segments was used. A multiplex PCR assay on genomic DNA amplified the CDR3 region of rearranged TCR beta genes. On the Illumina HiSeq System, the amplified TCR beta libraries were sequenced as 87-base-pair reads. The study's processing was this. A later analysis counted tens of millions of unique TCR beta chains across the 670 or so repertoires, and around 9.9 million of these chains were shared by at least two donors. Raw reads were error-corrected and collapsed into unique sequences with a nearest-neighbor algorithm that merged closely related sequences to remove PCR and sequencing errors. V, D and J gene segments were assigned by aligning CDR3 sequences to IMGT reference sequences. For a sequence to be retained, a match of at least six nucleotides to both a V gene segment and a J gene segment was required. A rearrangement was called productive if the CDR3 had no stop codons and remained in frame with V and J, and every other rearrangement was called non-productive. CDR3 was defined according to IMGT convention as the region running from the second conserved V-encoded cysteine to the conserved J-encoded phenylalanine. The earlier analysis of some 540 of the donors excluded any sequence lacking an unambiguous match to a single V gene segment. An earlier analysis of almost 600 of the donors classified V segments as functional when productive rearrangements were above 56.7% and as segregating when the standard deviation between donors was above 5%. To diagnose cytomegalovirus status from the catalog of TCR beta chain sequences, a statistical classification framework was built. In a later analysis, V and J genes were assigned by comparing TCR nucleotide sequences against IMGT/GENE-DB human TR gene sequences. The TCRdist pipeline was used in a later analysis to assign CDR3 sequences and most-parsimonious VDJ recombination scenarios. In a later analysis, each TCR beta chain was defined by its CDR3 amino acid sequence together with its V-gene family, and reads lacking a unique V-gene family were excluded. In a later analysis, 450 to 600 highly shared, low-generation-probability nucleotide sequences were removed to address suspected cross-contamination and a sequencing artifact. For each public chain, a later analysis derived a clonal expansion index from normalized ranks of inferred template counts within each repertoire. Generation probabilities in a later analysis came from a VDJ recombination model fitted to out-of-frame rearrangements, and those results were checked against IGoR. In a later analysis, TCR-TCR, TCR-HLA and TCR-CMV co-occurrence was scored with hypergeometric tests, and a repertoire-size bias correction was applied to TCR pairs. False discovery rates were estimated in a later analysis by permuting HLA or CMV assignments 20 times. In a later analysis, co-occurring TCRs were grouped using DBSCAN, with TCRdist sequence similarity added in when clustering inside HLA-allele-positive subsets. For co-occurrence clustering, repertoires with fewer than 30,000 or more than 120,000 public chains were excluded, along with 4 to 6 repertoires with anomalous nucleotide sharing. What TCRdb holds here is the immuneACCESS table cut down to in-frame rearrangements. Part of the clones is not present; checked against another copy, under half of the missing clones reflect an unresolved V gene, and the others are unexplained. V, J and clone size derive from that table, while D and trimming were established from the DNA sequence. The sample has about 150,000 clones on record, around 80% of them singletons. The ten largest make up around 2.3% of the sample.

V sheds 4 bases and J sheds 7 bases, leaving 24 bases between their ends. CDR1 and CDR2, per the germline V gene, are SGHTS and YDEGEE. Including the terminal cysteine and phenylalanine, the CDR3 comprises 16 residues. Just CDR3 DNA is preserved here, 48 bases in frame from base 1. This chain joins TRBV5-8 to TRBJ2-7; possibly the D gene is TRBD2, per 6 matching bases. Specimen: PBMCs. The sequence came from a male donor in good health and CMV-seronegative. The nucleotides read TGTGCCAGCAGCACCTTCCGCGGAGGGCCCGGGGGAGAGCAGTACTTC. This translates into CASSTFRGGPGGEQYF.